The 12 T cell receptor beta chains below all came from one sample that was sequenced in a study of OX40 agonist ivuxolimab in advanced cancers. Using immunoSEQ multiplex PCR, the repertoire was profiled, and TCRdb retains in-frame clones only, with some absent. This sample has roughly 76,000 clones; 80% to 95% occur once, and the top ten carry more than 7.5%. The sequencing here drew on CD4+ or CD8+ T cells sorted from blood, taken in a trial of the OX40 agonist ivuxolimab. These receptors all stem from an adult with an advanced solid tumor such as melanoma, head and neck, liver or kidney cancer.

The CDR3 DNA reads as TGCGCCACAGGTACCGGGGAGCTGTTTTTT. This codes for CATGTGELFF. The gene calls are TRBV10-2 and TRBJ2-2; D unclear. The germline V gene encodes CDR1 WSHSY and CDR2 SAAADI. Between the trimmed V and J ends, which lost 10 bases and 5 bases, there was a span of 5 bases. The CDR3 consists of 10 residues.

The V gene is TRBV9, the J gene TRBJ2-2, with D hard to call. Germline assignment: CDR1 SGDLS and CDR2 YYNGEE. The CDR3 contains 12 residues. Between the trimmed V and J ends, which lost 1 base and 8 bases, there was a span of 6 bases. CDR3 amino acids: CASSVSGGELFF. DNA of the CDR3: TGTGCCAGCAGCGTATCTGGAGGGGAGCTGTTTTTT.

The CDR3 here is CASSPPSPRGEQFF. The CDR3 bases are TGTGCCAGCAGCCCCCCGAGTCCTAGGGGGGAGCAGTTCTTC. This chain uses TRBV11-2 with TRBJ2-1; D might be TRBD1 (6 bases). The CDR3 covers 14 residues. V was trimmed by 5 bases and J by 10 bases, leaving 18 bases between them. CDR1 SGHAT and CDR2 FQNNGV come from the germline V gene. The full variable domain, in which reference TRBV11-2 and TRBJ2-1 provide the parts outside the CDR3, is EAGVAQSPRYKIIEKRQSVAFWCNPISGHATLYWYQQILGQGPKLLIQFQNNGVVDDSQLPKDRFSAERLKGVDSTLKIQPAKLEDSAVYLCASSPPSPRGEQFFGPGTRLTVL.

The gene calls are TRBV9 and TRBJ1-5; D is uncertain. The CDR3 has 15 amino acids. The V gene's germline CDR1 is SGDLS and CDR2 YYNGEE. With 0 bases removed from V and 3 bases from J, the gap between germline ends came to 10 bases. DNA of the CDR3: TGTGCCAGCAGCGTAGGCGGCGGCATCAATCAGCCCCAGCATTTT. As protein: CASSVGGGINQPQHF.

V and J are TRBV9 and TRBJ1-2; 10 bases are shared with TRBD1. The CDR3 extends over 17 amino acids. The ends lost 0 bases at V and 4 bases at J; junction bases unmatched: 9. Germline V gene lookup returns CDR1 SGDLS and CDR2 YYNGEE. CDR3 in DNA: TGTGCCAGCAGCGTAGCGGGACAGGGGAGGGTCGGCTATGGCTACACCTTC. Translating it yields CASSVAGQGRVGYGYTF.

The chain is built from TRBV19 and TRBJ1-1, with unresolved D. CDR1 and CDR2 from the germline V gene are LNHDA and SQIVND (reference sequence). This CDR3 region has 15 residues. Trimming removed 3 bases at V and 2 bases at J, with 13 bases between. The DNA for the CDR3 is TGTGCCAGTAGTATTTGGGCGGCCCTAAACACTGAAGCTTTCTTT. Translated: CASSIWAALNTEAFF.

This CDR3 reads CASSWTGGAGTGELFF. The CDR3 DNA sequence: TGCGCCAGCAGCTGGACAGGGGGCGCGGGCACCGGGGAGCTGTTTTTT. J is TRBJ2-2 and V is TRBV5-1, with 11 bases aligning to TRBD1. V shed 3 bases, J shed 4 bases, and the junction held 5 bases outside the gene matches. CDR3 length: 16 residues. Germline CDR1 is SGHRS and CDR2 is YFSETQ.

The chain has TRBV11-2 and TRBJ2-7; D is uncertain. V was clipped by 4 bases and J by 3 bases, with 4 bases between them. CDR3 size: 11 residues. Germline V gene sequence: CDR1 SGHAT, CDR2 FQNNGV. The CDR3 sequence: CASSSFYEQYF. CDR3 nucleotides: TGTGCCAGCAGCTCCTTCTACGAGCAGTACTTC.

The V call is TRBV5-1, the J call TRBJ1-4; D is perhaps TRBD1 (5 bases). The CDR3 extends over 16 amino acids. Trimming cost V 4 bases and J 5 bases, with 18 bases left between them. CDR1 is SGHRS and CDR2 is YFSETQ in the germline V gene. The CDR3 DNA is TGCGCCAGCAGCCCGCCATTAGGAGGGGTAAATGAAAAACTGTTTTTT. Its protein is CASSPPLGGVNEKLFF.

The sample holds one count of this clone. The chain uses TRBV7-2 and TRBJ1-3; perhaps TRBD1 as D (6 bases). Germline lookup yields CDR1 SGHTA and CDR2 FQGNSA. CDR3 length: 16 residues. Trimming stripped 0 bases from V and 2 bases from J, with 11 bases between. The CDR3 loop reads CASSLAREGAGNTIYF. The DNA for the CDR3 is TGTGCCAGCAGCTTAGCGAGAGAGGGGGCTGGAAACACCATATATTTT.

The chain combines TRBV27 with TRBJ2-5; D unclear. Trimming took 0 bases from V and 5 from J, leaving 7 bases between them. The CDR3 sequence is 13 residues long. Germline V gene sequence: CDR1 MNHEY, CDR2 SMNVEV (reference sequence). CDR3 amino acids: CASSLSIGETQYF. CDR3 DNA: TGTGCCAGCAGTTTATCGATTGGCGAGACCCAGTACTTC.

This clone has only a few counts. The chain's CDR3 is CASSLASGGAGDEQFF. In DNA, the CDR3 is TGTGCCAGCAGCTTGGCCAGCGGGGGGGCCGGTGATGAGCAGTTCTTC. This sequence joins TRBV5-4 and TRBJ2-1, with TRBD2 matching over 10 bases. CDR1 is SGHNT and CDR2 is YYREEE in the germline V gene (reference sequence). CDR3 length: 16 residues. J was trimmed by 8 bases and V by 0 bases; bases with no gene match: 8.